These T cell receptor beta chains were read from a single sample in a study of CXCR3-negative and CXCR3-positive naive CD8 T cells. TCRdb re-called the 5' RACE reads and gives one entry per CDR3 protein, without DNA. The sample's table shows over 95,000 distinct CDR3 sequences. What was sequenced was naive CXCR3+ CD8+ T cells from blood. The receptors come from a human donor in good health. Some clones in this sample may be carry-over from other donors' samples. Each CDR3 is given with its conserved first and last residue. Size is stated for part of the rows, as once, few or many counts, or as a class when the clone is expanded.

>TRBV5-6|.|TRBJ2-3
CASSIQGGVRADTQYF
>TRBV28|.|TRBJ2-5
CASSPSPAVTSFSETQYF
>TRBV7-2|.|TRBJ1-5
CASSLDAQPQHF
>TRBV20-1|.|TRBJ2-3
CSAPIFVSVSDTQYF
>TRBV7-8|.|TRBJ1-1
CASSFGWSQGRVTEAFF
>TRBV2|.|TRBJ2-7
CASSERTSFPYEQYF
>TRBV19|.|TRBJ1-5
CASSIGAGKALNQPQHF
>TRBV6-5|.|TRBJ2-7
CASSSTGEQYF
>TRBV7-9|.|TRBJ2-1
CASSLVSYNEQFF
>TRBV11-2|.|TRBJ2-5
CASSPEWGRQETQYF
>TRBV6-5|.|TRBJ2-7
CASSYEEGSSYEQYF
>TRBV28|.|TRBJ1-2
CASSSFLNYGYTF
>TRBV6-5|medium-sized|TRBJ2-5
CASRPPGTGLETQYF
>TRBV25-1|.|TRBJ2-7
CASSDVGLAGREQYF
>TRBV10-3|.|TRBJ1-1
CAISNSAGPVEAFF
>TRBV6-5|.|TRBJ1-2
CASQDRGPSYGYTF
>TRBV6-6|.|TRBJ2-4
CASLDRGIGKNIQYF
>TRBV28|.|TRBJ2-5
CASSPDWRGKETQYF